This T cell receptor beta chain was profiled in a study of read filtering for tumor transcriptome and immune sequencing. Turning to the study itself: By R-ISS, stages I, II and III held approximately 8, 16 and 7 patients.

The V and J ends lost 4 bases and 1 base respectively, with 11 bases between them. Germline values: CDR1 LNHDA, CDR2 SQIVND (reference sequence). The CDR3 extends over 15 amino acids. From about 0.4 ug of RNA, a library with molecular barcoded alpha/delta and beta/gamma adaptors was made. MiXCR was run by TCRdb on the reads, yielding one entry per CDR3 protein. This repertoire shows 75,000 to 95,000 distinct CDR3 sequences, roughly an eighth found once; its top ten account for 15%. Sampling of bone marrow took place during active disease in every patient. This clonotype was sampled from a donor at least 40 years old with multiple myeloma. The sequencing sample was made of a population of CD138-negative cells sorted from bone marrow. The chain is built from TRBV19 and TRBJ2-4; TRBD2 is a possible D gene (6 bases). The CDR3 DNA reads TGTGCCAGTAGTAACCAGGCGGGGGCCAAAAACATTCAGTACTTC. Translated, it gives CASSNQAGAKNIQYF.